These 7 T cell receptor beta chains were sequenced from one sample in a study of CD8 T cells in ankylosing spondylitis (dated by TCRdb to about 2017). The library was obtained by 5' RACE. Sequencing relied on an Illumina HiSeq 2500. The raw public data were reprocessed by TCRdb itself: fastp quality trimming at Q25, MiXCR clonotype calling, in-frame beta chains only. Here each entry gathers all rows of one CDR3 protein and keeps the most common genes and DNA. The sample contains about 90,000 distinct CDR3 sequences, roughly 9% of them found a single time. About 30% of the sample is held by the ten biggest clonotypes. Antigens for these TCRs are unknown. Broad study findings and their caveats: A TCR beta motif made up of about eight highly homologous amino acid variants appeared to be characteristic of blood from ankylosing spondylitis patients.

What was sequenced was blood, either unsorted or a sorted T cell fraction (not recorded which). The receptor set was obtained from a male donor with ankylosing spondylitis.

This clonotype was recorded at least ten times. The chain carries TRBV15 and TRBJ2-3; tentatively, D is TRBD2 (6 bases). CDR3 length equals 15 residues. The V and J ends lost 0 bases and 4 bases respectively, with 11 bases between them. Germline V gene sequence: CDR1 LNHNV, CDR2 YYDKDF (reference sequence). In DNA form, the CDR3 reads TGTGCCACCAGCAGAGAGTCTCCTAGCGCAGATACGCAGTATTTT. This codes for CATSRESPSADTQYF.

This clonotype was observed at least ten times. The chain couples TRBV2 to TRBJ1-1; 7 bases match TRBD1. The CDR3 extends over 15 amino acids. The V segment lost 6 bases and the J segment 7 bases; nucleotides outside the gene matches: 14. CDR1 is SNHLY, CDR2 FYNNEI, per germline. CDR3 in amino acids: CASSLQGEGADEAFF. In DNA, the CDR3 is TGTGCCAGCAGCCTACAGGGCGAGGGGGCGGATGAAGCTTTCTTT.

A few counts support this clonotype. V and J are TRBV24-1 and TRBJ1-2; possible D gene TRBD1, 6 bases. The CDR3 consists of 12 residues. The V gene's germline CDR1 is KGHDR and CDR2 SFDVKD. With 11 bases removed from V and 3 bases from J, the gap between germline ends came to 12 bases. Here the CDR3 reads CASQDSYYGYTF. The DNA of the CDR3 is TGTGCCAGCCAGGACAGCTACTATGGCTACACCTTC.

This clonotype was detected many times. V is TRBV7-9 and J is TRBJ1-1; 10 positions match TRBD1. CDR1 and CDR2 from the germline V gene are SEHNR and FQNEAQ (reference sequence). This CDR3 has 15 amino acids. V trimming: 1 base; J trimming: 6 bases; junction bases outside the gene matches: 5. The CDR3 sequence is CASSLVGQGDAEAFF. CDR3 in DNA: TGTGCCAGCAGCTTAGTAGGACAGGGGGACGCTGAAGCTTTCTTT.

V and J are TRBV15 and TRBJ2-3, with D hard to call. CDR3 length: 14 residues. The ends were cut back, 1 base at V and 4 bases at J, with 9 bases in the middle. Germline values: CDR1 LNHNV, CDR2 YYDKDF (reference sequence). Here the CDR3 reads CATSRAALADTQYF. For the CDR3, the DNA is TGTGCCACCAGCAGAGCCGCACTCGCAGATACGCAGTATTTT.

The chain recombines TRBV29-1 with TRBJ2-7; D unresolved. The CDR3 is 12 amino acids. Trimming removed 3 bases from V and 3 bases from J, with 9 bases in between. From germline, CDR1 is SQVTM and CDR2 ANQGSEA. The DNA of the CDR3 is TGCAGCGTTGACGACTCGAGCTACGAGCAGTACTTC. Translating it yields CSVDDSSYEQYF.

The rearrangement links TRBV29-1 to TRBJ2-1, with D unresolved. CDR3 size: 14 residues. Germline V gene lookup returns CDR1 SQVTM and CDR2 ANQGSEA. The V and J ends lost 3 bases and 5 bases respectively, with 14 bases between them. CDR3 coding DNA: TGCAGCGTTGATGACTCGATGACCCACAATGAGCAGTTCTTC. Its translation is CSVDDSMTHNEQFF.